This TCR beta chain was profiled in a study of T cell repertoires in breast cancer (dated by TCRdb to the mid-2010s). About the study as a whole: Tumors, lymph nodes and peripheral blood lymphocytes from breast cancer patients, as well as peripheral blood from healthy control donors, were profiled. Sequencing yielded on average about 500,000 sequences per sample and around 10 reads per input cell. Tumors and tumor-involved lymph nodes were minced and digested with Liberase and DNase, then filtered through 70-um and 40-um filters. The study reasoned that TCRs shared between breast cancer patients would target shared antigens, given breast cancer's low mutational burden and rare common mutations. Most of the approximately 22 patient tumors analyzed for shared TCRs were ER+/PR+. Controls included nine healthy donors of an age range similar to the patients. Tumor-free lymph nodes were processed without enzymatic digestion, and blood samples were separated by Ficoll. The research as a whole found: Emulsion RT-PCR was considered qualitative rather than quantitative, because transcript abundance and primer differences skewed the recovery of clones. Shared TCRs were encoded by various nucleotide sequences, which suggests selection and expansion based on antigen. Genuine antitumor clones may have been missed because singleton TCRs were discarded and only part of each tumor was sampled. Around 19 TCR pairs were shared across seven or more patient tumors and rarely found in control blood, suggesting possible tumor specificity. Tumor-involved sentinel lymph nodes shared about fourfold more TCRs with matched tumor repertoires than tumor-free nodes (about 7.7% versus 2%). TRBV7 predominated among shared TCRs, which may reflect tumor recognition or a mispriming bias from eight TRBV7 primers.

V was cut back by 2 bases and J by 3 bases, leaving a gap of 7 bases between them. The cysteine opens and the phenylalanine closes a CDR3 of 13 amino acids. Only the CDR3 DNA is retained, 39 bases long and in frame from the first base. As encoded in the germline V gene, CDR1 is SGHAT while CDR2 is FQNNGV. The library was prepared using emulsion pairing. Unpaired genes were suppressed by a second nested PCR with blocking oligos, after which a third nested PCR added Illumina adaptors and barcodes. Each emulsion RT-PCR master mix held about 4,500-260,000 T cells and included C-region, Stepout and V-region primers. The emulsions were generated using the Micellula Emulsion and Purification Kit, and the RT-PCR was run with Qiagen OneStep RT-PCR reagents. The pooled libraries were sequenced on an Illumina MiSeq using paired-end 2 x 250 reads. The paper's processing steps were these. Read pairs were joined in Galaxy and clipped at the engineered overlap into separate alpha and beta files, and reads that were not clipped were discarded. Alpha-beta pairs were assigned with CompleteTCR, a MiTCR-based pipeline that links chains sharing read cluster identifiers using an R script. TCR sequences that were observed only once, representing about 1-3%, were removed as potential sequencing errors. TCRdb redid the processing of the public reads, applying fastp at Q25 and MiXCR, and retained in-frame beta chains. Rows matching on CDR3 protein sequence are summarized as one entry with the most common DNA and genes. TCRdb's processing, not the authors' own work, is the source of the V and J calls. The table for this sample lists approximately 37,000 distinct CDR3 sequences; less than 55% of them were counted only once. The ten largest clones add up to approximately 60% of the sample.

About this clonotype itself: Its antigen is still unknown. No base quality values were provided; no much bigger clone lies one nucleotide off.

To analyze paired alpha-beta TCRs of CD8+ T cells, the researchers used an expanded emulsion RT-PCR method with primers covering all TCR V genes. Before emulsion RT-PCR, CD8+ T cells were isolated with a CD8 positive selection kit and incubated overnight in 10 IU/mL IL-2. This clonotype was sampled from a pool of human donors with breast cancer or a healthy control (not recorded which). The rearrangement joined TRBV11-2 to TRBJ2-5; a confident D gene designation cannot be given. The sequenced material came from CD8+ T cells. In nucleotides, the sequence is TGTGCCAGCAGCTTATTCCCGGAAGAGACCCAGTACTTC. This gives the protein CASSLFPEETQYF.